Detailed here is one TCR beta chain. Its antigen remains unidentified. No infections or other immune events were documented during collection. This record comes from a study of identifying expanded T cells in peripheral blood. Study-level points and caveats: Over two and four weeks, about 15 and 19 clones changed, versus roughly 1.2 between replicates.

CDR1 is SEHNR, CDR2 FQNEAQ, per germline (reference sequence). V dropped 1 base and J dropped 2 bases, with 10 bases sitting between them. The CDR3 contains 15 residues. The table came from immunoSEQ multiplex PCR; TCRdb's copy has only in-frame clones and leaves some out. The top ten clones hold around 7% of a sample with roughly 84,000 clones, around 90% of them seen once. This rearrangement joins TRBV7-9 to TRBJ2-3; D tentatively reads TRBD1 or TRBD2 (6 bases each). This sequence originates from a person aged 18 to 75 in good health. Sequencing was carried out using blood. This CDR3 is CASSLGGTHTDTQYF. CDR3 in DNA: TGTGCCAGCAGCTTAGGCGGGACACACACAGATACGCAGTATTTT.